This TCR beta chain originates from a study of CD8+CD57+ T cells in acquired aplastic anemia. Study-level information: Sorted CD4+ and CD8+ cells yielded DNA averaging around 3 ug. Study-wide findings and caveats: Fewer than 35 CD8+ CDR3 sequences occurred in both the patients and the controls.

This clonotype was observed many times. Its antigen remains unidentified. The CDR3 has 13 residues. Trimming removed 7 bases at V and 0 bases at J, with 7 bases between. Germline CDR1 reads LNHDA; CDR2 reads SQIVND (reference sequence). Template material for TCR beta VDJ and CDR3 profiling consisted of genomic DNA. TCRdb reprocessed the reads via MiXCR and lists one record per CDR3 protein. The top ten hold roughly 42% of the sample, which has roughly 200,000 distinct CDR3 sequences, around 63% seen once. Only patients with CD8+CD57+ cell expansion on flow cytometry were chosen for sequencing. As a group, the patients uniformly had severe acquired aplastic anemia.

The chain has TRBV19 and TRBJ1-5; D gene uncertain. Sequenced input: sorted CD4+, CD8+, or CD8+CD57+ T cells (not recorded which) from PBMCs. The origin of this receptor is a human donor with aplastic anemia. The CDR3 DNA reads as TGTGCCAGTACCCTTAGTAGCAATCAGCCCCAGCATTTT. Protein product: CASTLSSNQPQHF. Combining the CDR3 with reference TRBV19 and TRBJ1-5 gives the whole variable domain DGGITQSPKYLFRKEGQNVTLSCEQNLNHDAMYWYRQDPGQGLRLIYYSQIVNDFQKGDIAEGYSVSREKKESFPLTVTSAQKNPTAFYLCASTLSSNQPQHFGDGTRLSIL.